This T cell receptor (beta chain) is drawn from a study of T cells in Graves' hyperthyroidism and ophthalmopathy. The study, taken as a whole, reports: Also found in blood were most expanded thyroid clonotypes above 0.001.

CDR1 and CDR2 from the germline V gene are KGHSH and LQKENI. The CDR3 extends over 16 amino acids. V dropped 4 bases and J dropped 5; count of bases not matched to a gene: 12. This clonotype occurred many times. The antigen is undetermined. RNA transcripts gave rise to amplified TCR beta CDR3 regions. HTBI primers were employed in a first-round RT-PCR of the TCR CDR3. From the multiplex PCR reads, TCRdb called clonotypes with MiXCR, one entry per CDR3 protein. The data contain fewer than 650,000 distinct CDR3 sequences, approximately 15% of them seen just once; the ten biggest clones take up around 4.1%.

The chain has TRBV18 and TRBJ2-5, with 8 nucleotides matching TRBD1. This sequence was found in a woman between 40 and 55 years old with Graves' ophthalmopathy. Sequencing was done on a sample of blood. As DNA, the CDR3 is TGTGCCAGCTCACTCACCGGTAGACAGGGGTCCGAGACCCAGTACTTC. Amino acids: CASSLTGRQGSETQYF.